One sample yielded the 32 T cell receptor beta chains listed below, sequenced in a study of identical twins. Via MiXCR, TCRdb re-called the 5' RACE reads, giving one row per CDR3 protein. The sample has roughly 1.6 million distinct CDR3 sequences; around a third are singletons. The sequenced sample was cord blood. These receptors all stem from a newborn girl in good health.

This clonotype has just a few counts. The chain carries TRBV20-1 and TRBJ1-6; weak D call: TRBD1 (5 bases). Trimming shortened V by 6 bases and J by 0 bases, and 15 bases separated the two germline ends. The CDR3 length is 16 residues. CDR1 is DFQATT, CDR2 SNEGSKA, per germline (reference sequence). The CDR3 DNA sequence: TGCAGTGCGCTACCCAGGGCCAGCTCCTATAATTCACCCCTCCACTTT. Translation: CSALPRASSYNSPLHF.

The V gene is TRBV10-2, the J gene TRBJ2-3, with 8 bases lining up with TRBD2. Germline lookup yields CDR1 WSHSY and CDR2 SAAADI. Trimming took 6 bases from V and 4 from J; bases not matched to a gene: 9. The CDR3 covers 15 residues. This CDR3 reads CASRGLVRGPDTQYF. The CDR3 DNA reads TGCGCCAGCAGGGGACTAGTGAGGGGTCCAGATACGCAGTATTTT.

As regards this clonotype: One base away lies a much larger clone, so this may be a sequencing read error. The chain carries TRBV29-1 and TRBJ1-2; D call uncertain. V lost 7 bases to trimming and J lost 12 bases, with 18 bases between them. The CDR3 is 11 amino acids. Germline-derived CDR1 and CDR2 are SQVTM and ANQGSEA. The CDR3 sequence is CSAVEGPYHTF. CDR3 nucleotides: TGCAGCGCGGTTGAAGGTCCGTACCACACCTTC.

This clonotype was detected a few times. The chain recombines TRBV2 with TRBJ2-4; tentative D call: TRBD2 (5 bases). Trimming left V 7 bases short and J 13 bases short, with 20 bases between. This CDR3 contains 13 residues. Looked up from germline, CDR1 is SNHLY and CDR2 is FYNNEI. In nucleotides, the CDR3 is TGTGCCAGCATCGGCACCCTCGGAGGTGAGCAGTACTTC. This translates into CASIGTLGGEQYF. Full variable domain (remainder filled in from reference TRBV2 and TRBJ2-4): EPEVTQTPSHQVTQMGQEVILRCVPISNHLYFYWYRQILGQKVEFLVSFYNNEISEKSEIFDDQFSVERPDGSNFTLKIRSTKLEDSAMYFCASIGTLGGEQYFGAGTRLSVL.

The sample holds a few counts of this clonotype. The V gene is TRBV24-1, the J gene TRBJ2-5, with 10 positions matching TRBD2. Losses at the gene ends were 6 bases for V and 3 bases for J; bases not matched to a gene: 3. Per the germline V gene, CDR1 is KGHDR and CDR2 is SFDVKD. This CDR3 comprises 14 residues. CDR3 DNA sequence: TGTGCCACCAGTCCAGGGACTAGCGAAGAGACCCAGTACTTC. Its protein is CATSPGTSEETQYF.

A few counts support this clonotype. The gene calls are TRBV11-2 and TRBJ2-1; the D gene is possibly TRBD2 (6 bases). Trimming removed 11 bases from V and 6 bases from J, with 17 bases in between. CDR3 length equals 13 residues. CDR1 and CDR2 (germline): SGHAT, FQNNGV. The CDR3, as DNA: TGTGCCTCCTCGGGACTCGGGCCCAATGAGCAGTTCTTC. It encodes CASSGLGPNEQFF.

The chain couples TRBV20-1 to TRBJ2-1, with 10 bases fitting TRBD1. The junction had 9 bases not matched to a gene; V was cut back by 0 bases and J by 10 bases. The CDR3 spans 15 residues. The germline gives CDR1 DFQATT, CDR2 SNEGSKA (reference sequence). CDR3 sequence reads: CSARDPMTGGYEQFF. DNA for the CDR3: TGCAGTGCTAGAGACCCGATGACAGGGGGCTACGAGCAGTTCTTC.

This clonotype was seen more than once but under ten times. The chain combines TRBV28 with TRBJ2-6; 7 positions agree with TRBD1. Germline V lookup: CDR1 MDHEN, CDR2 SYDVKM. Losses at the gene ends were 4 bases for V and 1 base for J; bases not matched to a gene: 10. The CDR3 totals 18 residues. The CDR3 is CASSSPGQIKSGANVLTF. The CDR3 DNA sequence: TGTGCCAGCAGTTCCCCGGGACAGATAAAATCTGGGGCCAACGTCCTGACTTTC.

This clonotype turned up a few times. The chain links TRBV2 to TRBJ2-1, with D perhaps given as TRBD1 or TRBD2 (5 bases each). Trimming left V 6 bases short and J 2 bases short, with 11 bases between. CDR3 length: 14 residues. CDR1 is SNHLY and CDR2 is FYNNEI in the germline V gene. The CDR3: CASREPGPYNEQFF. Written as DNA, the CDR3 is TGTGCCAGCAGGGAGCCGGGACCCTACAATGAGCAGTTCTTC.

This clonotype was observed many times. The V gene is TRBV29-1, the J gene TRBJ2-7; D unclear. V lost 4 bases, J lost 2 bases, and 15 bases lay in between. The CDR3 contains 14 residues. Germline V gives CDR1 SQVTM, CDR2 ANQGSEA. The CDR3 sequence is CSVGLNPVPYEQYF. The CDR3 DNA sequence: TGCAGCGTTGGCCTCAACCCGGTCCCCTACGAGCAGTACTTC.

This clonotype was seen more than once but under ten times. V gene TRBV7-9 combines with J gene TRBJ1-1; perhaps TRBD1 as D (5 bases). The CDR3 spans 12 residues. V was trimmed by 5 bases and J by 10 bases, leaving 14 bases between them. Germline-derived CDR1 and CDR2 are SEHNR and FQNEAQ (reference sequence). The CDR3 DNA is TGTGCCAGCAGCCTAGGGGTATCCCGAGCTTTCTTT. It specifies CASSLGVSRAFF.

The J gene is TRBJ2-3, the V gene TRBV20-1; 8 bases fit TRBD1. The J segment lost 1 base and the V segment lost 1 base, leaving 4 bases of the junction unmatched. The germline V gene has CDR1 DFQATT and CDR2 SNEGSKA (reference sequence). The CDR3 covers 15 residues. The CDR3 here is CSARGKTGGTDTQYF. The CDR3 nucleotides are TGCAGTGCTAGAGGGAAGACAGGGGGCACAGATACGCAGTATTTT.

This clonotype was counted a few times. CDR3 residues: CPSSVYEAGTRYEQYF. The CDR3, as DNA: TGTCCCTCCAGCGTCTACGAGGCGGGAACCCGCTACGAGCAGTACTTC. This chain joins TRBV24-1 and TRBJ2-7, with a tentative D call TRBD2 (6 bases). There are 16 residues in the CDR3. CDR1 is KGHDR and CDR2 is SFDVKD in the germline V gene.

A word on this clonotype: A much larger clone differs from this one at a single base, so this may be a read error. The chain carries TRBV10-3 and TRBJ2-1, with D unclear. CDR3 length: 11 amino acids. Per germline, CDR1 ENHRY and CDR2 SYGVKD. Deletions cut 6 bases from V and 13 bases from J, with 13 bases between. As DNA, the CDR3 is TGTGCCATCAGCACTGACAAGTACCAGTTCTTC. Amino acid sequence: CAISTDKYQFF.

The J gene is TRBJ1-2, the V gene TRBV25-1, with a tentative D call TRBD1 (6 bases). Germline CDR1 and CDR2: MGHDK and SYGVNS. The CDR3 totals 16 residues. Deletions cut 1 base from V and 3 bases from J, with 15 bases between. The CDR3 here is CASSESRTDSYYGYTF. The CDR3 DNA sequence: TGTGCCAGCAGTGAATCAAGGACAGACTCATACTATGGCTACACCTTC.

This clonotype was counted a single time. The V call is TRBV19, the J call TRBJ2-1; D unclear. Germline-derived CDR1 and CDR2 are LNHDA and SQIVND (reference sequence). V was cut by 3 bases and J by 5 bases, with 14 bases left in between. This CDR3 contains 15 residues. CDR3 in DNA: TGTGCCAGTAGTATTCTAGTGGGGTCGGACAATGAGCAGTTCTTC. The encoded protein is CASSILVGSDNEQFF.

J is TRBJ2-5 and V is TRBV4-1; no clear D gene. V lost 4 bases, J lost 3 bases, and 9 bases lay in between. From germline, CDR1 is MGHRA and CDR2 YSYEKL. This CDR3 region has 13 residues. This CDR3 reads CASSPRTEETQYF. DNA for the CDR3: TGCGCCAGCAGCCCACGGACCGAAGAGACCCAGTACTTC.

The J gene is TRBJ2-3, the V gene TRBV5-1; no firm D call. Germline V gene data show CDR1 as SGHRS and CDR2 as YFSETQ. The CDR3 runs 15 residues. The V and J ends lost 3 bases and 1 base respectively, with 12 bases between them. The CDR3 sequence: CASSYVAERTDTQYF. The CDR3 DNA sequence: TGCGCCAGCAGCTACGTCGCAGAACGCACAGATACGCAGTATTTT.

The chain combines TRBV10-3 with TRBJ2-3; TRBD2 agrees at 8 bases. The junction had 11 bases not matched to a gene; V was cut back by 4 bases and J by 5 bases. The CDR3 runs to 16 residues. The germline CDR1 and CDR2 sequences are ENHRY and SYGVKD. In DNA, the CDR3 is TGTGCCATCAGTGCGGTAACGGGGGGGCCAAGAGATACGCAGTATTTT. Amino acid sequence: CAISAVTGGPRDTQYF.

The rearrangement uses TRBV12-3 or TRBV12-4 and TRBJ1-6, with 7 bases lining up with TRBD1. This CDR3 region has 15 residues. Trimming removed 5 bases from V and 5 bases from J; junction bases left unmatched: 6. In DNA, the CDR3 is TGTGCCAGCAGTGCCAGTCAGGGGGATAATTCACCCCTCCACTTT. Protein sequence: CASSASQGDNSPLHF.

This chain uses TRBV5-1 with TRBJ2-1; 14 bases line up with TRBD2. This CDR3 spans 15 amino acids. V was clipped by 4 bases and J by 7 bases; unmatched bases: 4. The germline V gene has CDR1 SGHRS and CDR2 YFSETQ. For the CDR3, the DNA is TGCGCCAGCAGCGGCGGGACTAGCGGGAGAAATGAGCAGTTCTTC. It specifies CASSGGTSGRNEQFF.

This clonotype was detected only once. The J gene is TRBJ2-3, the V gene TRBV21-1; TRBD1 reflects the table's D call only, with no check against the DNA. TRBV21-1 is tagged as a pseudogene. The CDR3 is 16 residues long. For the CDR3, the DNA is TGTGCCAGCAGCAAAGAGGGGCGGGGGGTCACAGATACGCAGTATTTT. Translated, it gives CASSKEGRGVTDTQYF.

In this sample, this clonotype turned up many times. The chain recombines TRBV21-1 with TRBJ2-3; the listed D gene, TRBD1, was not tested against the DNA. TRBV21-1 is a pseudogene locus. The CDR3 is 16 amino acids. As DNA, the CDR3 is TGTGCCAGCAGCAAAAACCCGGACAGGGCCACAGATACGCAGTATTTT. This encodes CASSKNPDRATDTQYF.

V is TRBV29-1 and J is TRBJ2-7; 7 bases agree with TRBD1. CDR3 size: 13 residues. Losses at the gene ends were 0 bases for V and 4 bases for J; bases not matched to a gene: 3. CDR1 is SQVTM, CDR2 ANQGSEA, per germline. Here the CDR3 reads CSVEDDREYEQYF. CDR3 in DNA: TGCAGCGTTGAAGACGACAGGGAGTACGAGCAGTACTTC.

This clonotype showed up just a few times. The chain links TRBV24-1 to TRBJ1-2; no clear D. The CDR3 has 11 amino acids. With 4 bases removed from V and 8 bases from J, the gap between germline ends came to 7 bases. Germline V gene lookup returns CDR1 KGHDR and CDR2 SFDVKD. The CDR3 DNA sequence: TGTGCCACCAGTGAGGGTGCCGGCTACACCTTC. It specifies CATSEGAGYTF.

The chain is built from TRBV27 and TRBJ2-7; 11 nucleotides line up with TRBD2. J lost 7 bases, V lost 3 bases, and 8 bases had no gene match. The CDR3 runs 15 residues. From germline, CDR1 is MNHEY and CDR2 SMNVEV (reference sequence). The CDR3 DNA is TGTGCCAGCAGTTTTAGCGGGAGGGCCAAGGATGAGCAGTACTTC. The encoded protein is CASSFSGRAKDEQYF.

As for this clonotype: This may stem from a read error, because a much larger clone lies one nucleotide away. V gene TRBV5-1 combines with J gene TRBJ2-7, with 14 bases lining up with TRBD2. The better agreement between TRBJ2-4 and the DNA end casts doubt on the J call. CDR1 and CDR2 from the germline V gene are SGHRS and YFSETQ. This CDR3 region has 15 residues. CDR3 amino acids: CACSWTSGGKNIQYF. The CDR3 region has the DNA TGCGCCTGCAGCTGGACTAGCGGGGGGAAAAACATTCAGTACTTC.

This clonotype appeared a single time. This chain connects TRBV2 to TRBJ1-6; weak D call: TRBD1 (5 bases). The CDR3 has 16 residues. In germline, CDR1 is SNHLY, CDR2 FYNNEI. V dropped 1 base and J dropped 7 bases, with 14 bases sitting between them. CDR3 residues: CASSEVFGHMNSPLHF. The CDR3, as DNA: TGTGCCAGCAGTGAAGTTTTCGGACATATGAATTCACCCCTCCACTTT. Complete variable domain (other parts from reference TRBV2 and TRBJ1-6): EPEVTQTPSHQVTQMGQEVILRCVPISNHLYFYWYRQILGQKVEFLVSFYNNEISEKSEIFDDQFSVERPDGSNFTLKIRSTKLEDSAMYFCASSEVFGHMNSPLHFGNGTRLTVT.

This clonotype was detected ten times or more. The chain joins TRBV6-5 to TRBJ1-2, with 8 bases matching TRBD1. The ends lost 7 bases at V and 4 bases at J; junction bases unmatched: 11. Per germline, CDR1 MNHEY and CDR2 SVGAGI. The CDR3 runs to 15 residues. The CDR3 sequence is CASTLTGDRGYGYTF. The CDR3 bases are TGTGCCAGCACACTAACCGGAGACAGGGGCTATGGCTACACCTTC.

The chain carries TRBV20-1 and TRBJ2-1; tentative D call: TRBD1 (6 bases). This CDR3 contains 14 residues. Per the germline V gene, CDR1 is DFQATT and CDR2 is SNEGSKA (reference sequence). The germline V and J ends were trimmed by 0 bases and 3 bases, with 9 bases remaining between them. This chain's CDR3 is CSAREQGRYNEQFF. CDR3 nucleotide sequence: TGCAGTGCTAGAGAACAGGGCCGCTACAATGAGCAGTTCTTC.

V usage is TRBV7-2 and J usage is TRBJ2-5, with D perhaps given as TRBD1 or TRBD2 (6 bases each). CDR3 size: 18 residues. V dropped 1 base and J dropped 1 base, with 19 bases sitting between them. The germline gives CDR1 SGHTA, CDR2 FQGNSA. The CDR3 sequence: CASSLGRGLGSLQETQYF. The CDR3 bases are TGTGCCAGCAGCTTAGGCAGGGGACTGGGTTCGCTCCAAGAGACCCAGTACTTC. Together with reference TRBV7-2 and TRBJ2-5, the CDR3 gives the full variable domain: GAGVSQSPSNKVTEKGKDVELRCDPISGHTALYWYRQSLGQGLEFLIYFQGNSAPDKSGLPSDRFSAERTGGSVSTLTIQRTQQEDSAVYLCASSLGRGLGSLQETQYFGPGTRLLVL.

This sequence joins TRBV20-1 and TRBJ1-2; TRBD1 agrees at 8 bases. The CDR3 is made up of 13 amino acids. CDR1 is DFQATT, CDR2 SNEGSKA, per germline (reference sequence). V shed 1 base and J 8 bases; nucleotides not matched to a gene: 6. The CDR3 spells CSARVQGAGGYTF. The CDR3 DNA sequence: TGCAGTGCTAGAGTTCAGGGGGCGGGGGGCTACACCTTC.